These 13 T cell receptor beta chains came from one sample sequenced in a study of T-cell memory formation after mild COVID-19. TCRdb used MiXCR to reprocess the 5' RACE reads, holding one entry per CDR3 protein. The table lists approximately 400,000 distinct CDR3 sequences, about a sixth of them singletons, with 20% to 25% in the top ten. Material: PBMCs or a T cell subset sorted from them (not recorded which). The receptors were gathered from a man between 18 and 35 years old who had mild COVID-19 (a few samples of this study predate the infection). Cell type and time point are not known.

The rearrangement uses TRBV20-1 and TRBJ2-7; 11 nucleotides align to TRBD1. After removal of 5 bases from V and 4 bases from J, the junction contained 10 bases not matched to a gene. The CDR3 is 15 residues long. Germline V gives CDR1 DFQATT, CDR2 SNEGSKA (reference sequence). The DNA for the CDR3 is TGCAGTGCTGAGGGCGTCGGACAGGGGGCTTACGAGCAGTACTTC. Amino acid sequence: CSAEGVGQGAYEQYF.

The rearrangement links TRBV20-1 to TRBJ2-7; maybe TRBD2 (6 bases). CDR1 and CDR2 (germline): DFQATT, SNEGSKA (reference sequence). The CDR3 is made up of 12 amino acids. Trimming stripped 6 bases from V and 4 bases from J, with 13 bases between. The CDR3 loop is CSARRGGYEQYF. CDR3 bases: TGCAGTGCCCGGCGTGGGGGGTACGAGCAGTACTTC.

The chain links TRBV28 to TRBJ2-7; weak D call: TRBD1 (5 bases). The CDR3 covers 11 residues. The germline CDR1 and CDR2 sequences are MDHEN and SYDVKM. CDR3 residues: CAVGHKGEQYV. CDR3 DNA: TGTGCAGTCGGACACAAGGGCGAGCAGTACGTC.

J is TRBJ2-2 and V is TRBV12-3 or TRBV12-4; D might be TRBD1 (5 bases). V was pared by 3 bases and J by 2 bases, with 10 bases between. There are 15 residues in the CDR3. CDR3 amino acids: CASSFEGANTGELFF. CDR3 in DNA: TGTGCCAGCAGTTTTGAAGGGGCTAACACCGGGGAGCTGTTTTTT.

There are a few counts of this clonotype. The V gene is TRBV7-6, the J gene TRBJ1-5, with D unresolved. Per germline, CDR1 SGHVS and CDR2 FNYEAQ. This CDR3 spans 16 amino acids. V lost 1 base to trimming and J lost 0 bases, with 10 bases between them. The CDR3 sequence: CASSLGSGYSNQPQHF. For the CDR3, the DNA is TGTGCCAGCAGCTTAGGGTCGGGTTATAGCAATCAGCCCCAGCATTTT.

V usage is TRBV6-2 or TRBV6-3 and J usage is TRBJ2-2, with 9 bases fitting TRBD1. J lost 4 bases, V lost 4 bases, and 7 bases had no gene match. Per the germline V gene, CDR1 is MNHEY and CDR2 is SVGEGT. The CDR3 consists of 16 residues. CDR3 region: CASSFDRGSSTGELFF. The CDR3 nucleotides are TGTGCCAGCAGTTTCGACAGGGGGTCGAGCACCGGGGAGCTGTTTTTT.

The CDR3 DNA sequence: TGTGCCAGCAGTTTAATAGGTGAAGGGAGCAATCAGCCCCAGCATTTT. Translating gives CASSLIGEGSNQPQHF. The V and J genes are TRBV12-3 or TRBV12-4 and TRBJ1-5; D unclear. There are 16 residues in the CDR3. Trimming removed 2 bases at V and 1 base at J, with 12 bases between.

The sample holds a few counts of this clonotype. The chain combines TRBV5-4 with TRBJ2-7; possibly TRBD2 for D (6 bases). The length of the CDR3 is 12 residues. V shed 4 bases and J shed 7 bases, with 12 bases lying between them. Germline assignment: CDR1 SGHNT and CDR2 YYREEE (reference sequence). The chain's CDR3 is CASSGGTREQYF. In DNA, the CDR3 is TGTGCCAGCAGCGGAGGGACGCGGGAGCAGTACTTC.

This chain joins TRBV29-1 and TRBJ2-5; 8 bases fit TRBD1. The ends lost 7 bases at V and 2 bases at J; junction bases unmatched: 3. The CDR3 contains 12 residues. CDR1 and CDR2 (germline): SQVTM, ANQGSEA. CDR3 amino acids: CSADRAQETQYF. As DNA, the CDR3 is TGCAGCGCGGACAGGGCTCAAGAGACCCAGTACTTC.

This clonotype was counted between two and nine times. The J gene is TRBJ2-1, the V gene TRBV7-9; TRBD1 agrees at 7 bases. Germline values: CDR1 SEHNR, CDR2 FQNEAQ (reference sequence). V was pared by 5 bases and J by 7 bases, with 14 bases of the junction left unmatched. The CDR3 contains 16 residues. CDR3 in DNA: TGTGCCAGCAGCGGAACGACAGGACAGGAAGGTAATGAGCAGTTCTTC. Its protein is CASSGTTGQEGNEQFF.

The V call is TRBV23-1, the J call TRBJ2-5; the D gene is possibly TRBD2 (5 bases). TRBV23-1 is reported as an ORF; its role is uncertain. This CDR3 spans 12 amino acids. Trimming took 9 bases from V and 4 from J, leaving 12 bases between them. In DNA, the CDR3 is TGCGCCAGTCCTGCTGAGGGAGAGACCCAGTACTTC. Translation gives CASPAEGETQYF.

Only a few counts were recorded for this clonotype. This chain uses TRBV12-3 or TRBV12-4 with TRBJ1-2, with D possibly matching TRBD1 (6 bases). There are 13 residues in the CDR3. V lost 4 bases to trimming and J lost 7 bases, with 13 bases between them. The CDR3, as DNA: TGTGCCAGCAGTTCTACAGGGCTGCGTGGCTACACCTTC. Its protein is CASSSTGLRGYTF.

This clonotype was seen more than once but under ten times. This rearrangement joins TRBV7-3 to TRBJ2-7; unclear D gene. The length of the CDR3 is 11 residues. V was cut by 2 bases and J by 4 bases, with 3 bases left in between. CDR1 and CDR2 (germline): SGHTA, FQGTGA. In nucleotides, the CDR3 is TGTGCCAGCAGCTTAGTTTACGAGCAGTACGTC. Its translation: CASSLVYEQYV.